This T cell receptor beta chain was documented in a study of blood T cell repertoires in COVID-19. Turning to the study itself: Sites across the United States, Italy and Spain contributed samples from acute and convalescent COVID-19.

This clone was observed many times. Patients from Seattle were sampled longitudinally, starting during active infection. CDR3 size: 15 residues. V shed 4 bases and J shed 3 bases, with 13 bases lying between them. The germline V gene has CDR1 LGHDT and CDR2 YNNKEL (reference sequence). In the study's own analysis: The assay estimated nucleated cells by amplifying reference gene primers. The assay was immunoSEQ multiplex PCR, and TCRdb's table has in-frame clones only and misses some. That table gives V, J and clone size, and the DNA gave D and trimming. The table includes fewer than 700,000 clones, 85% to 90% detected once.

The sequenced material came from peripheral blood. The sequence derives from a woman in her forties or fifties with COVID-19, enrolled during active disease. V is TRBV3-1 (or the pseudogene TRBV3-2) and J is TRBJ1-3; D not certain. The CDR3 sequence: CASSPLREDGNTIYF. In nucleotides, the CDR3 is TGTGCCAGCAGCCCCTTGAGGGAAGATGGAAACACCATATATTTT.